The T cell receptor beta chain described here comes from a study of radiotherapy plus CTLA-4 blockade in lung cancer. In the study overall: For 15% to 20% of patients, objective responses occurred, and 30% to 35% had disease control.

The table came from immunoSEQ multiplex PCR; TCRdb's copy has only in-frame clones and leaves some out. The sample has 50,000 or so clones, roughly 88% seen once. The study treated chemo-refractory metastatic non-small-cell lung cancer patients with focal radiation plus ipilimumab CTLA-4 blockade. This clone was counted only a few times. Its target is unknown. Findings and limits, study-wide: Researchers report tumor-derived TCR clones expanding in blood after radiotherapy plus ipilimumab. Together with interferon-beta, which increased in serum after radiation, early dynamic changes in blood T cell clones were reportedly the best predictors of response.

The CDR3 is 13 residues long. Per germline, CDR1 MNHNS and CDR2 SASEGT. The V end was cut by 10 bases, the J end by 7 bases, with 16 bases between. The TCR sequence derives from a human donor with non-small cell lung cancer whose response to radiotherapy plus ipilimumab could not be evaluated. This chain joins TRBV6-1 and TRBJ1-4, with a possible D match to TRBD1 (6 bases). Here the sequenced sample was peripheral blood, taken from a patient treated with radiotherapy plus ipilimumab. CDR3 residues: CATMDSRLEKLFF. The CDR3 DNA sequence: TGTGCCACTATGGACAGTAGGCTTGAAAAACTGTTTTTT.